These 13 T cell receptor beta chains share one sample of origin, sequenced in a study of patients and donors after allogeneic stem cell transplantation. TCRdb passed the RT-PCR reads through MiXCR, listing each CDR3 protein once. The sample lists roughly 940,000 distinct CDR3 sequences, more than 15% seen once, with 5.5% to 6.5% in the top ten. What was sequenced was blood, either unsorted or a sorted T cell fraction (not recorded which). These receptors were obtained from a human donor who was either an allogeneic HSCT recipient or a stem cell or donor lymphocyte infusion donor (not recorded which). It is not recorded whose cells these are; they may come from a transplant donor.

This clonotype has only a few counts. The CDR3 is CASGLGAVSTDTQYF. The CDR3 DNA sequence: TGTGCTAGTGGCCTCGGGGCTGTTAGCACAGATACGCAGTATTTT. The rearrangement uses TRBV12-5 and TRBJ2-3; possibly TRBD1 or TRBD2 for D (5 bases each). Trimming left V 6 bases short and J 0 bases short, with 13 bases between. The CDR3 extends over 15 amino acids. In germline, CDR1 is LGHNT, CDR2 FRNRAP.

This clonotype has more than one count but fewer than ten. The rearrangement links TRBV9 to TRBJ1-4; 9 nucleotides match TRBD1. The V segment lost 0 bases and the J segment 8 bases; nucleotides outside the gene matches: 5. The CDR3 loop spans 15 amino acids. From germline, CDR1 is SGDLS and CDR2 YYNGEE. The CDR3 region is CASSVEGQGGEKLFF. The CDR3 DNA follows: TGTGCCAGCAGCGTAGAGGGACAGGGAGGCGAAAAACTGTTTTTT.

This clonotype was counted at least ten times. The rearrangement links TRBV9 to TRBJ2-2, with 7 bases aligning to TRBD1. The CDR3 has 15 residues. V lost 4 bases to trimming and J lost 1 base; unmatched junction nucleotides: 4. CDR1 is SGDLS, CDR2 YYNGEE, per germline. This chain's CDR3 is CASSPRQGNTGELFF. As DNA, the CDR3 is TGTGCCAGCAGCCCGAGACAGGGGAACACCGGGGAGCTGTTTTTT.

The rearrangement joins TRBV20-1 to TRBJ1-5; TRBD1 might be the D (6 bases). Germline lookup yields CDR1 DFQATT and CDR2 SNEGSKA (reference sequence). Trimming cost V 5 bases and J 5 bases, with 19 bases left between them. CDR3 length: 15 amino acids. CDR3 nucleotides: TGCAGTGCTGGGTCCTCCGGACAGCCCTATCAGCCCCAGCATTTT. This translates into CSAGSSGQPYQPQHF.

The table lists this clonotype with a few counts. The chain couples TRBV29-1 to TRBJ2-3; a possible D gene is TRBD2 (6 bases). Germline lookup yields CDR1 SQVTM and CDR2 ANQGSEA. Trimming removed 5 bases from V and 4 bases from J, with 16 bases in between. This CDR3 is 14 amino acids long. The CDR3 sequence is CSVLNRTKADTQYF. CDR3 bases: TGCAGCGTTCTCAACCGGACTAAGGCAGATACGCAGTATTTT.

This clonotype came up a few times. The V gene is TRBV12-3 or TRBV12-4, the J gene TRBJ1-2; possible D gene TRBD1, 5 bases. This CDR3 comprises 12 residues. Trimming took off 6 bases at V and 7 bases at J, with 12 bases between the two ends. The CDR3 loop is CASSLFRVGYTF. The CDR3 DNA reads TGTGCCAGCAGCCTATTCAGGGTTGGCTACACCTTC.

The chain uses TRBV6-2 or TRBV6-3 and TRBJ2-7; D remains ambiguous. V lost 3 bases, J lost 4 bases, and 7 bases lay in between. Germline-derived CDR1 and CDR2 are MNHEY and SVGEGT. The CDR3 sequence is 12 residues long. Written as DNA, the CDR3 is TGTGCCAGCAGTTATAACTGGTACGAGCAGTACTTC. Its translation: CASSYNWYEQYF.

This clonotype was seen just once. V gene TRBV9 combines with J gene TRBJ2-7; 9 positions match TRBD1. CDR1 is SGDLS and CDR2 is YYNGEE in the germline V gene. The CDR3 is made up of 15 amino acids. Unmatched junction bases numbered 7, after V lost 1 base and J lost 5 bases. The CDR3 region has the DNA TGTGCCAGCAGCGTACTCGGGACAGGGTTGGACGAGCAGTACTTC. This encodes CASSVLGTGLDEQYF.

This chain connects TRBV5-8 to TRBJ2-3; tentative D call: TRBD1 (6 bases). Germline-derived CDR1 and CDR2 are SGHTS and YDEGEE. Trimming cost V 3 bases and J 3 bases, with 20 bases left between them. The CDR3 sequence is 17 residues long. The CDR3 DNA reads TGTGCCAGCAGCTGGCCTCTAACAGGGAAGGGTACAGATACGCAGTATTTT. Translated, it gives CASSWPLTGKGTDTQYF.

This sequence joins TRBV6-1 and TRBJ1-2; D is unclear. Germline V gives CDR1 MNHNS, CDR2 SASEGT. The V gene lost 6 bases and the J gene lost 5 bases, with 19 bases spanning the gap. This CDR3 contains 15 residues. CDR3 sequence: CASRPSLSTHYGYTF. DNA for the CDR3: TGTGCCAGCAGACCCAGCCTGTCGACCCATTATGGCTACACCTTC.

The chain links TRBV29-1 to TRBJ1-1; no reliable D call. The CDR3 runs 13 residues. Per the germline V gene, CDR1 is SQVTM and CDR2 is ANQGSEA. V lost 7 bases and J lost 4, with 16 bases in between. The CDR3 sequence is CSGRSGRSTEAFF. The DNA of the CDR3 is TGCAGCGGTCGATCGGGGAGGAGCACTGAAGCTTTCTTT.

This clonotype was seen many times. A junction end diverges from the germline sequence, so it may reflect a read error. This rearrangement joins TRBV12-3 or TRBV12-4 to TRBJ2-3; TRBD2 is a possible D gene (6 bases). There are 16 residues in the CDR3. CDR3 in DNA: TGTGCCAGCAGCTTAGCGGCCCACAGGCTCACAGATACGCAGTATTTT. This gives the protein CASSLAAHRLTDTQYF.

The V gene is TRBV20-1, the J gene TRBJ2-5; D gene ambiguous. Germline V gives CDR1 DFQATT, CDR2 SNEGSKA (reference sequence). Trimming removed 0 bases from V and 7 bases from J, with 15 bases in between. The CDR3 spans 14 residues. The CDR3 sequence: CSARDSSVSGTQYF. CDR3 DNA sequence: TGCAGTGCTAGAGATTCGTCGGTTAGTGGGACCCAGTACTTC.